The 20 T cell receptor beta chains below were found in one sample sequenced in a study of siplizumab effects on memory and regulatory T cells. Generated by immunoSEQ multiplex PCR, the TCRdb table keeps only in-frame clones and is missing some. There are some 100,000 clones in the sample; 85% to 95% occur only once, and around 0.15% lies in the top ten. The sample comprised non-Treg CD4+ T cells sorted from blood. Receptor source: a human donor in good health.

The V and J genes are TRBV2 and TRBJ1-1; possible D gene TRBD1, 6 bases. The germline V gene has CDR1 SNHLY and CDR2 FYNNEI. Trimming removed 6 bases from V and 5 bases from J, with 7 bases in between. CDR3 length: 11 residues. CDR3 bases: TGTGCCAGCAGACAGGGAACTGAAGCTTTCTTT. Translating it yields CASRQGTEAFF.

The rearrangement uses TRBV18 and TRBJ1-5; tentative D call: TRBD1 (5 bases). V gave up 2 bases and J gave up 3 bases, with 11 bases separating them. The CDR3 contains 15 residues. Germline loops: CDR1 KGHSH, CDR2 LQKENI. The CDR3 reads CASSPNTGSNQPQHF. The DNA of the CDR3 is TGTGCCAGCTCACCAAATACAGGTTCCAATCAGCCCCAGCATTTT.

The chain links TRBV10-1 to TRBJ1-2; unclear D gene. Germline CDR1 WNHNN, CDR2 SYGVQD (reference sequence). The CDR3 contains 17 residues. Trimming stripped 3 bases from V and 4 bases from J, with 21 bases between. The CDR3 DNA reads TGCGCCAGCAGTGATGGCCCCCTTGGGAGTTTGGGCTATGGCTACACCTTC. Its translation: CASSDGPLGSLGYGYTF.

For the CDR3, the DNA is TGCGCCAGCAGACAACAGGGTACAGGAGGCACTGAAGCTTTCTTT. Its translation is CASRQQGTGGTEAFF. The rearrangement uses TRBV5-1 and TRBJ1-1; the D gene is possibly TRBD1 (6 bases). Germline V CDR1 and CDR2: SGHRS, YFSETQ. The ends were cut back, 5 bases at V and 4 bases at J, with 18 bases in the middle. This CDR3 comprises 15 residues.

The V and J genes are TRBV4-2 and TRBJ1-2; the match to TRBD1 covers 7 bases. In germline, CDR1 is LGHNA, CDR2 YNFKEQ. The CDR3 consists of 17 residues. Trimming at V came to 5 bases and at J to 0 bases, leaving 12 bases not matched to a gene. CDR3 region: CASSTSPGQDSNYGYTF. For the CDR3, the DNA is TGTGCCAGCAGCACTTCCCCTGGACAGGACTCTAACTATGGCTACACCTTC.

The CDR3 nucleotides read TGTGCCACCAGCAGAGATCGTGGTTACCAAGAGACCCAGTACTTC. Translation: CATSRDRGYQETQYF. V gene TRBV15 combines with J gene TRBJ2-5; the D is unclear. This CDR3 is built from 15 residues. Trimming removed 0 bases from V and 0 bases from J, with 8 bases in between. Germline loops: CDR1 LNHNV, CDR2 YYDKDF (reference sequence).

The genes are TRBV28 and TRBJ2-3; TRBD2 might be the D (6 bases). Trimming cost V 7 bases and J 6 bases, with 20 bases left between them. The CDR3 is 15 residues long. Germline CDR1 MDHEN, CDR2 SYDVKM. The CDR3 sequence: CASTISGTPSDTQYF. The DNA of the CDR3 is TGTGCCAGCACCATATCCGGGACTCCGTCGGATACGCAGTATTTT.

The V gene is TRBV6-5, the J gene TRBJ1-6; D not certain. Trimming cost V 6 bases and J 0 bases, with 9 bases left between them. Germline CDR1 and CDR2: MNHEY and SVGAGI. CDR3 length: 15 residues. CDR3 in DNA: TGTGCCAGCAGACCGTCTTCCTCCTATAATTCACCCCTCCACTTT. Translation: CASRPSSSYNSPLHF.

V usage is TRBV4-1 and J usage is TRBJ1-2; 8 bases fit TRBD1. The CDR3 runs 15 residues. Per the germline V gene, CDR1 is MGHRA and CDR2 is YSYEKL. The junction had 9 bases not matched to a gene; V was cut back by 4 bases and J by 5 bases. The CDR3: CASSPLDRERYGYTF. The CDR3 region has the DNA TGCGCCAGCAGCCCATTGGACAGGGAACGGTATGGCTACACCTTC.

The chain couples TRBV11-2 to TRBJ1-1, with 7 bases fitting TRBD1. After removal of 5 bases from V and 5 bases from J, the junction contained 14 bases not matched to a gene. The CDR3 runs to 16 residues. Germline V gene lookup returns CDR1 SGHAT and CDR2 FQNNGV. The CDR3 here is CASSPRGGTVGTEAFF. CDR3 sequence (DNA): TGTGCCAGCAGCCCAAGGGGGGGGACAGTGGGAACTGAAGCTTTCTTT.

The rearrangement uses TRBV4-1 and TRBJ1-2; D is ambiguous. CDR3 size: 12 residues. Germline CDR1 MGHRA, CDR2 YSYEKL. V was pared by 0 bases and J by 4 bases, with 3 bases between. CDR3 sequence (DNA): TGCGCCAGCAGCCAAGACGGCTATGGCTACACCTTC. Amino acid sequence: CASSQDGYGYTF.

This sequence joins TRBV5-4 and TRBJ2-5, with D perhaps matching TRBD2 (6 bases). The end of the DNA aligns better with TRBJ2-7, so the J call may be wrong. The CDR3 totals 14 residues. Germline CDR1 and CDR2: SGHNT and YYREEE (reference sequence). CDR3 sequence: CASSPPGTQYEQYF. CDR3 nucleotides: TGTGCCAGCAGCCCCCCCGGGACTCAGTACGAGCAGTACTTC.

V usage is TRBV27 and J usage is TRBJ2-3; TRBD1 matches 11 bases. The CDR3 extends over 21 amino acids. The germline V gene encodes CDR1 MNHEY and CDR2 SMNVEV (reference sequence). V trimming: 3 bases; J trimming: 1 base; junction bases outside the gene matches: 18. CDR3 in DNA: TGTGCCAGCAGTTTCCCCCCCCGGACAGGGGGCGCTTATGGAGGCACAGATACGCAGTATTTT. Protein sequence: CASSFPPRTGGAYGGTDTQYF.

V is TRBV7-9 and J is TRBJ2-5; TRBD1 agrees at 9 bases. V lost 3 bases to trimming and J lost 4 bases; unmatched junction nucleotides: 6. The CDR3 covers 15 residues. Germline loops: CDR1 SEHNR, CDR2 FQNEAQ (reference sequence). CDR3 bases: TGTGCCAGCAGCTTCGGACAGGGGCAAGCAGAGACCCAGTACTTC. Translating it yields CASSFGQGQAETQYF.

The chain uses TRBV6-6 and TRBJ2-1; 8 bases map to TRBD2. This CDR3 comprises 14 residues. Trimming cost V 5 bases and J 9 bases; bases outside gene matches: 9. Germline loops: CDR1 MNHNY, CDR2 SVGAGI (reference sequence). The CDR3 loop reads CASSRTSIVSEQFF. The CDR3 region has the DNA TGTGCCAGCAGTCGGACTAGCATCGTCAGTGAGCAGTTCTTC.

The chain employs TRBV7-9 and TRBJ1-5, with unresolved D. Germline V gene lookup returns CDR1 SEHNR and CDR2 FQNEAQ (reference sequence). The CDR3 consists of 16 residues. Deletions cut 0 bases from V and 0 bases from J, with 9 bases between. The CDR3 spells CASSLARASSNQPQHF. Written as DNA, the CDR3 is TGTGCCAGCAGCTTAGCGAGGGCCAGTAGCAATCAGCCCCAGCATTTT.

The V and J genes are TRBV5-4 and TRBJ2-6; D uncertain. Germline CDR1 SGHNT, CDR2 YYREEE (reference sequence). Trimming removed 0 bases from V and 2 bases from J, with 9 bases in between. The CDR3 runs to 16 residues. CDR3 amino acids: CASSLDYGAGANVLTF. The DNA for the CDR3 is TGTGCCAGCAGCTTGGACTATGGGGCTGGGGCCAACGTCCTGACTTTC.

The CDR3 region is CASRHTSAAGELFF. The CDR3 DNA reads as TGTGCCAGCAGACATACTAGTGCGGCCGGGGAGCTGTTTTTT. The V gene is TRBV5-4, the J gene TRBJ2-2, with a tentative D call TRBD2 (5 bases). The CDR3 runs to 14 residues. Deletions cut 5 bases from V and 6 bases from J, with 14 bases between. CDR1 and CDR2 from the germline V gene are SGHNT and YYREEE (reference sequence).

This sequence joins TRBV9 and TRBJ2-3; D could derive from TRBD1 or TRBD2 (6 bases each). V was shortened by 0 bases and J by 6 bases, with 14 bases between the two germline ends. CDR1 SGDLS and CDR2 YYNGEE come from the germline V gene. The CDR3 has 15 residues. CDR3 in amino acids: CASSVVPGAADTQYF. The CDR3 nucleotides read TGTGCCAGCAGCGTAGTTCCGGGGGCGGCGGATACGCAGTATTTT.

V is TRBV7-3 and J is TRBJ1-5; TRBD1 matches at 9 bases. The CDR3 is 21 amino acids. CDR1 is SGHTA and CDR2 is FQGTGA in the germline V gene. V was pared by 2 bases and J by 0 bases, with 17 bases of the junction left unmatched. The CDR3 sequence: CASSLFHWRGQGSYSNQPQHF. For the CDR3, the DNA is TGTGCCAGCAGCTTATTTCACTGGAGGGGACAGGGTAGTTATAGCAATCAGCCCCAGCATTTT.